This T cell receptor (beta chain) was retrieved from a study of blood T cell repertoires in COVID-19. About the research overall: The samples span acute and convalescent COVID-19 from the United States, Italy and Spain. PBMCs, B-cell-depleted T cells, or T cells provided the cDNA or gDNA that made up the material.

Germline CDR1 SGHTA, CDR2 FQGTGA. V was pared by 2 bases and J by 7 bases, with 12 bases between. CDR3 length equals 14 residues. Residents of about two dozen US areas, aged about 18 to 95 years, made up the participants. Clinical history as reported by participants underpinned cohort assignment. Assay used: immunoSEQ multiplex PCR; TCRdb lists only in-frame clones, some missing. The table shows fewer than 350,000 clones, with just under 90% occurring only once. Sequencing was done on a sample of PBMCs or T cells enriched from blood (not recorded which). This receptor was obtained from a woman aged 25 to 39 with acute COVID-19. V gene TRBV7-3 combines with J gene TRBJ2-1; D not certain. The CDR3 DNA reads TGTGCCAGCAGCTTACCGGGTCTTGGGAATGAGCAGTTCTTC. This gives the protein CASSLPGLGNEQFF.